Below are 15 T cell receptor beta chains sequenced from a single sample in a study of cytotoxic CD8 clonotypes in ibrutinib-treated CLL. Produced via immunoSEQ multiplex PCR; TCRdb's table is partial and in-frame only. The profile shows over 100,000 clones, about 50% of them singletons. Sequenced material: PBMCs, taken after 24 months of ibrutinib treatment. All receptors come from a human donor with chronic lymphocytic leukemia.

The chain employs TRBV11-3 and TRBJ1-1, with D uncertain. The CDR3 is 13 residues long. Germline V gene lookup returns CDR1 SGHNT and CDR2 YENEEA. V gave up 0 bases and J gave up 5 bases, with 7 bases separating them. This CDR3 is CASSLDRGTEAFF. In nucleotides, the CDR3 is TGTGCCAGCAGCTTAGATCGGGGTACTGAAGCTTTCTTT.

The chain carries TRBV11-1 and TRBJ2-2; a possible D gene is TRBD2 (7 bases). V shed 2 bases and J shed 2 bases, with 12 bases lying between them. Germline assignment: CDR1 SGHAT and CDR2 FQDESV (reference sequence). The CDR3 has 16 amino acids. For the CDR3, the DNA is TGTGCCAGCAGCTTACAGGCGGGGGCCAACACCGGGGAGCTGTTTTTT. This sequence encodes CASSLQAGANTGELFF.

V gene TRBV29-1 combines with J gene TRBJ2-7, with TRBD1 as a possible D gene (5 bases). Germline CDR1 is SQVTM and CDR2 is ANQGSEA. V dropped 7 bases and J dropped 0 bases, with 16 bases sitting between them. The CDR3 consists of 14 residues. For the CDR3, the DNA is TGCAGCGCCAGGGCTACAGGCAGCTCCTACGAGCAGTACTTC. Translated: CSARATGSSYEQYF.

A few counts support this clone. The V and J genes are TRBV28 and TRBJ2-5, with D unclear. The CDR3 has 14 amino acids. CDR1 and CDR2 (germline): MDHEN, SYDVKM. V lost 4 bases, J lost 5 bases, and 14 bases lay in between. The CDR3 DNA sequence: TGTGCCAGCAGTTCGGTTCAGACAAGGGAGACCCAGTACTTC. As protein: CASSSVQTRETQYF.

This chain joins TRBV7-8 and TRBJ1-1; D not resolved. Trimming shortened V by 1 base and J by 4 bases, and 4 bases separated the two germline ends. The CDR3 is 12 residues long. Per germline, CDR1 SGHVS and CDR2 FQNEAQ. The CDR3 DNA sequence: TGTGCCAGCAGCTTAGGGTTCACTGAAGCTTTCTTT. This gives the protein CASSLGFTEAFF.

The chain uses TRBV28 and TRBJ1-5; TRBD1 agrees at 7 bases. Germline CDR1 and CDR2: MDHEN and SYDVKM. CDR3 length equals 17 residues. V was pared by 5 bases and J by 3 bases, with 13 bases of the junction left unmatched. The CDR3 coding sequence is TGTGCCAGCAGTCCGGGGCCGGGACAGCCTAACAATCAGCCCCAGCATTTT. Protein: CASSPGPGQPNNQPQHF.

The V gene is TRBV5-1, the J gene TRBJ2-7, with 8 bases identical to TRBD2. The CDR3 has 14 amino acids. Germline trimming cut 4 bases from V and 4 bases from J; bases unmatched to any gene: 7. Germline lookup yields CDR1 SGHRS and CDR2 YFSETQ. The CDR3: CASSHAGTSYEQYF. The CDR3 DNA sequence: TGCGCCAGCAGCCACGCCGGGACTAGTTACGAGCAGTACTTC.

V usage is TRBV6-1 and J usage is TRBJ2-7; 9 bases line up with TRBD1. CDR1 MNHNS and CDR2 SASEGT come from the germline V gene. The CDR3 spans 14 residues. With V trimmed by 5 bases and J by 4 bases, 6 bases remained unmatched. The chain's CDR3 is CASSSSGTGYEQYF. The CDR3 DNA sequence: TGTGCCAGCAGTTCTTCCGGGACAGGGTACGAGCAGTACTTC.

The gene calls are TRBV5-6 and TRBJ1-6; 7 bases map to TRBD1. The CDR3 sequence is 15 residues long. The germline gives CDR1 SGHDT, CDR2 YYEEEE. The J segment lost 0 bases and the V segment lost 4 bases, leaving 1 base of the junction unmatched. The CDR3 sequence is CASSRTGSYNSPLHF. The CDR3 coding sequence is TGTGCCAGCAGCAGGACAGGCTCCTATAATTCACCCCTCCACTTT.

This chain connects TRBV27 to TRBJ2-7, with TRBD1 as a possible D gene (5 bases). Trimming took off 6 bases at V and 3 bases at J, with 12 bases between the two ends. From germline, CDR1 is MNHEY and CDR2 SMNVEV (reference sequence). CDR3 length: 13 residues. DNA for the CDR3: TGTGCCAGCAGCAGACAGCCCCACTACGAGCAGTACTTC. Amino acids: CASSRQPHYEQYF.

J is TRBJ1-2 and V is TRBV5-1; 8 bases align to TRBD1. V shed 1 base and J 4 bases; nucleotides not matched to a gene: 9. Looked up from germline, CDR1 is SGHRS and CDR2 is YFSETQ. This CDR3 is built from 16 residues. As DNA, the CDR3 is TGCGCCAGCAGCTTGTCAGGGGGCTCCGGATTCTATGGCTACACCTTC. Translation gives CASSLSGGSGFYGYTF.

The DNA of the CDR3 is TGTGCCAGTAGTCCCCTGGACAGGGGGGTTTACAATGAGCAGTTCTTC. It specifies CASSPLDRGVYNEQFF. V usage is TRBV19 and J usage is TRBJ2-1; 10 bases match TRBD1. This CDR3 region has 16 residues. Germline V gene lookup returns CDR1 LNHDA and CDR2 SQIVND (reference sequence). J lost 4 bases, V lost 5 bases, and 8 bases had no gene match.

This clone was counted a few times. The chain employs TRBV5-1 and TRBJ1-5; D unresolved. Trimming took 0 bases from V and 3 from J, leaving 4 bases between them. This CDR3 contains 13 residues. The germline gives CDR1 SGHRS, CDR2 YFSETQ. The CDR3 region is CASSLDNNQPQHF. CDR3 coding DNA: TGCGCCAGCAGCTTGGACAACAATCAGCCCCAGCATTTT.

The chain employs TRBV10-3 and TRBJ2-7, with 11 bases lining up with TRBD1. Losses at the gene ends were 8 bases for V and 4 bases for J; bases not matched to a gene: 1. Looked up from germline, CDR1 is ENHRY and CDR2 is SYGVKD. This CDR3 contains 12 residues. In DNA, the CDR3 is TGTGCCATCGGGGACAGGGGGTACGAGCAGTACTTC. Translation gives CAIGDRGYEQYF.

This clone was counted a few times. J is TRBJ1-5 and V is TRBV30; D gene unclear. Trimming shortened V by 1 base and J by 9 bases, and 16 bases separated the two germline ends. The CDR3 totals 14 residues. CDR1 is GTSNPN and CDR2 is SVGIG in the germline V gene (reference sequence). CDR3 in DNA: TGTGCCTGGAGTGCCGAGCTAATGGGCCGGCCCCAGCATTTT. Its protein product is CAWSAELMGRPQHF.